Shown below are 8 T cell receptor beta chains from a single sample sequenced in a study of tumor and adjacent non-tumor tissue in lung cancer. RNA was extracted from bulk tissue without any cell sorting. More than 3 cm separated this lung sample from the edge of the tumor. Three rounds of nested PCR, following a modified ARM-PCR protocol, produced the TCRbeta library. TCRdb ran MiXCR on the multiplex PCR reads and lists one entry per CDR3 protein. Of tens of thousands of distinct CDR3 sequences in the sample, roughly 70% are singletons; the top ten hold roughly 26%. The sample was distant non-tumor lung tissue. These receptors came from a woman aged 45 to 65 with non-small cell lung cancer.

With respect to this clonotype: The junction departs from the called germline gene at one end, perhaps through a read error. The chain carries TRBV11-2 and TRBJ2-7; D is uncertain. Germline-derived CDR1 and CDR2 are SGHAT and FQNNGV. This CDR3 has 15 amino acids. The CDR3 DNA sequence: TGTGCCAACAGCCCTTGGGCTATGGGTTCCTACGAGCAGTACTTC. Translated, it gives CANSPWAMGSYEQYF.

On this clonotype: One end of the junction fails to match germline, which may point to a read error. The chain recombines TRBV10-3 with TRBJ1-2; a possible D gene is TRBD1 (5 bases). This CDR3 spans 13 amino acids. The germline gives CDR1 ENHRY, CDR2 SYGVKD. CDR3 in amino acids: CTISSRDGYGYTF. The CDR3, as DNA: TGTACCATCAGTTCCCGGGACGGCTATGGCTATACCTTC.

The chain employs TRBV28 and TRBJ2-1; 7 bases line up with TRBD2. V lost 5 bases and J lost 0; bases outside the gene matches: 7. Germline assignment: CDR1 MDHEN and CDR2 SYDVKM. The length of the CDR3 is 16 residues. CDR3 sequence: CASSGHTGGSYNEQFF. In DNA form, the CDR3 reads TGTGCCAGCAGTGGACACACGGGGGGCTCCTACAATGAGCAGTTCTTC.

The J gene is TRBJ2-1, the V gene TRBV20-1, with TRBD2 identical over 8 bases. Per the germline V gene, CDR1 is DFQATT and CDR2 is SNEGSKA (reference sequence). V lost 6 bases to trimming and J lost 12 bases; unmatched junction nucleotides: 16. CDR3 length: 14 amino acids. The CDR3 region has the DNA TGCAGTGCCCAGGGAGTAGCGGGAAGGTTTGGGCAGTTCTTC. Its protein is CSAQGVAGRFGQFF.

Turning to this clonotype: The junction differs from germline at one of its ends, possibly a read error. The J gene is TRBJ2-6, the V gene TRBV29-1, with a possible D match to TRBD1 (5 bases). This CDR3 comprises 15 residues. Germline CDR1 is SQVTM and CDR2 is ANQGSEA. CDR3 DNA sequence: TGCAGTGTTGTTGCAGCGAGCTCTGGGGCCAACGCCCTGACTTTC. Its translation is CSVVAASSGANALTF.

In regard to this clonotype: A clone one base away is much larger, so this may be a read error. This chain connects TRBV13 to TRBJ2-1; 10 bases agree with TRBD2. The CDR3 extends over 16 amino acids. V gave up 5 bases and J gave up 7 bases; unmatched junction bases: 11. CDR1 PRHDT and CDR2 FYEKMQ come from the germline V gene (reference sequence). The CDR3 spells CASSPQREGPRNEQFF. The CDR3 DNA is TGTGCCAGCAGCCCCCAGCGGGAGGGGCCCCGGAATGAGCAGTTCTTC.

V usage is TRBV28 and J usage is TRBJ1-5, with D possibly being TRBD1 (6 bases). Trimming shortened V by 6 bases and J by 3 bases, and 24 bases separated the two germline ends. The CDR3 length is 18 residues. CDR1 is MDHEN, CDR2 SYDVKM, per germline. CDR3 in amino acids: CASSSEAYNRAPNQPQHF. The CDR3 DNA sequence: TGTGCCAGCAGCTCTGAGGCATATAACAGGGCCCCCAATCAGCCCCAGCATTTT.

V is TRBV5-1 and J is TRBJ2-2; no firm D call. The CDR3 has 15 residues. Trimming removed 0 bases at V and 2 bases at J, with 8 bases between. CDR1 SGHRS and CDR2 YFSETQ come from the germline V gene. CDR3 in amino acids: CASSLGTINTGELFF. The CDR3 nucleotides read TGCGCCAGCAGCTTGGGTACGATTAACACCGGGGAGCTGTTTTTT.